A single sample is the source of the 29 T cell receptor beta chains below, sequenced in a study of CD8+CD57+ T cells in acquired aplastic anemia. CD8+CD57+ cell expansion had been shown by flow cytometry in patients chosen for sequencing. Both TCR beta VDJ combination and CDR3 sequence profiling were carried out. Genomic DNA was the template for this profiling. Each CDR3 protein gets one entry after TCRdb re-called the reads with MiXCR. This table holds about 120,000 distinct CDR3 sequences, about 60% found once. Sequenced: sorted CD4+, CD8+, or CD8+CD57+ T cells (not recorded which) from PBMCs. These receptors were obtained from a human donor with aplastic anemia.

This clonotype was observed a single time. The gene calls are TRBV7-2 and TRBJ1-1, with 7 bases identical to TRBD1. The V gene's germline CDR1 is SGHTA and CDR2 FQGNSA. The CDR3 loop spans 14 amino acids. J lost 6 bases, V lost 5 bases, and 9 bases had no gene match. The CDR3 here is CASSVRGNGAEAFF. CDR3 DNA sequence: TGTGCCAGCAGCGTCAGGGGGAACGGGGCTGAAGCTTTCTTT.

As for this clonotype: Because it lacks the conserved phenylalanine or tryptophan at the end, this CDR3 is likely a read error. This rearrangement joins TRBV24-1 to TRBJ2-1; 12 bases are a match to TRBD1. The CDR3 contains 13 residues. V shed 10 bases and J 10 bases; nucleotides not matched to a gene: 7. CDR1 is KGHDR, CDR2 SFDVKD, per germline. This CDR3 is CATAGQGAREQFL. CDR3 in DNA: TGTGCCACTGCGGGACAGGGGGCGCGGGAGCAGTTCCTC.

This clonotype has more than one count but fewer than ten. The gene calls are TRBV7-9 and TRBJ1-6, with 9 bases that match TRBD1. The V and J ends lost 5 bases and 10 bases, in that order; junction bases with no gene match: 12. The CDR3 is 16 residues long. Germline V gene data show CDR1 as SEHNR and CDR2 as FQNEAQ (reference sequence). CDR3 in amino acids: CASSTRGQGFQSPLHF. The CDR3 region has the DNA TGTGCCAGCAGCACAAGGGGACAGGGCTTCCAATCACCCCTCCACTTT.

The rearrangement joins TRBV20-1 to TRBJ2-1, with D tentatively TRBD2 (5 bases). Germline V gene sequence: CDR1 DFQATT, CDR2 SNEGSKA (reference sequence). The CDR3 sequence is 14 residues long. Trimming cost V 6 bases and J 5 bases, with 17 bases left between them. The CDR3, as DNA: TGCAGTGCCAGCAGCTTGAGCGGCAACAATGAGCAGTTCTTC. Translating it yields CSASSLSGNNEQFF.

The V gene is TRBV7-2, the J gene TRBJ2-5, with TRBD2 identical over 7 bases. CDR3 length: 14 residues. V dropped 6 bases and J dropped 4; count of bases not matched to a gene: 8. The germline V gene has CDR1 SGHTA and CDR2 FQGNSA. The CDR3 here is CASRAGLGGETQYF. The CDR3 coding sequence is TGTGCCAGCAGGGCTGGACTAGGAGGAGAGACCCAGTACTTC.

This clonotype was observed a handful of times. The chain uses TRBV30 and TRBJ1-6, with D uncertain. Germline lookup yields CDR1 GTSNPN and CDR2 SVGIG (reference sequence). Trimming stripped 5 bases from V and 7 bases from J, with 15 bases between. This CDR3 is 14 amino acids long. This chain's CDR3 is CAWLPTRYNSPLHF. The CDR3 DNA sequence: TGTGCCTGGTTACCCACAAGGTACAATTCACCCCTCCACTTT. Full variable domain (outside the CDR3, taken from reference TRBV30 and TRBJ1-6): SQTIHQWPATLVQPVGSPLSLECTVEGTSNPNLYWYRQAAGRGLQLLFYSVGIGQISSEVPQNLSASRPQDRQFILSSKKLLLSDSGFYLCAWLPTRYNSPLHFGNGTRLTVT.

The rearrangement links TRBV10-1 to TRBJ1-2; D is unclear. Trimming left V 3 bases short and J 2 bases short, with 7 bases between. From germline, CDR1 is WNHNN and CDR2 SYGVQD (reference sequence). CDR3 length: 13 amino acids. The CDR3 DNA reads TGCGCCAGCAGTGAAGGATTGAACTATGGCTACACCTTC. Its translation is CASSEGLNYGYTF.

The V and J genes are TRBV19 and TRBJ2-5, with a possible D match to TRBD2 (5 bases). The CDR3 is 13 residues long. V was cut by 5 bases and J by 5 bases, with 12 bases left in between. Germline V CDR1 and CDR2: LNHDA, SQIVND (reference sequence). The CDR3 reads CASSGRTRETQYF. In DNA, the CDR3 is TGTGCCAGTAGTGGACGGACTCGGGAGACCCAGTACTTC.

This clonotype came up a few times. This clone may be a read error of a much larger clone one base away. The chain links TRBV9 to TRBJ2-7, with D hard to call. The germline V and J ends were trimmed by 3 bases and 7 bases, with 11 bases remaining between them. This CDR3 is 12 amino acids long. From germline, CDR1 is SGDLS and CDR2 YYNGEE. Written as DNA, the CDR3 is TGTGCCAGCAGCGACTCCTACAATGAGCAGTACTTC. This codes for CASSDSYNEQYF.

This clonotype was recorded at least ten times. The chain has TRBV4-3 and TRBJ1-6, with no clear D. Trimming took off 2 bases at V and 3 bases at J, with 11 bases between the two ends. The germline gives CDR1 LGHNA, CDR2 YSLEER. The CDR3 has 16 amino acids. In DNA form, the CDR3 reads TGCGCCAGCAGCCAACTAATCGATTACTATAATTCACCCCTCCACTTT. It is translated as CASSQLIDYYNSPLHF.

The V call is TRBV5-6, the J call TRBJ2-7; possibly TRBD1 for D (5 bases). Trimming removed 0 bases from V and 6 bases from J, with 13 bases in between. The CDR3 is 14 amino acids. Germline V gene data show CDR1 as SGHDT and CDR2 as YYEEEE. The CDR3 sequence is CASSLVYRGSEQYF. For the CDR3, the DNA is TGTGCCAGCAGCTTGGTTTATAGGGGTAGCGAGCAGTACTTC.

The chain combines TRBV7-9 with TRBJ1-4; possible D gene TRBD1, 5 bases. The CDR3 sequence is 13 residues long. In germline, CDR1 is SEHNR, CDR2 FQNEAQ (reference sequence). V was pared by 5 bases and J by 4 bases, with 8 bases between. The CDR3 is CASSPDSNEKLFF. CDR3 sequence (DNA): TGTGCCAGCAGCCCTGACAGTAATGAAAAACTGTTTTTT.

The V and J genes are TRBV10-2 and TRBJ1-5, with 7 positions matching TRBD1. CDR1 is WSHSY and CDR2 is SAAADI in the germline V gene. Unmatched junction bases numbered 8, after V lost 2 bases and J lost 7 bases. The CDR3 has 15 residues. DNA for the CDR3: TGCGCCAGCAGTGAGCAAACCCAGGGGGGACAGCCCCAGCATTTT. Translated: CASSEQTQGGQPQHF.

CDR3 residues: CSLGGGYEQYF. CDR3 DNA: TGCAGTCTGGGCGGGGGCTACGAGCAGTACTTC. V and J are TRBV20-1 and TRBJ2-7, with 7 bases aligning to TRBD2. The germline V gene has CDR1 DFQATT and CDR2 SNEGSKA (reference sequence). CDR3 length: 11 amino acids. V lost 8 bases to trimming and J lost 3 bases; unmatched junction nucleotides: 4.

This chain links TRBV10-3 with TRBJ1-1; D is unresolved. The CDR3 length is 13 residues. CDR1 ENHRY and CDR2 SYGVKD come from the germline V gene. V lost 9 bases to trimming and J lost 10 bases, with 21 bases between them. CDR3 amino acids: CAIKGHGPSGAFF. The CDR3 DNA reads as TGTGCCATTAAAGGTCATGGACCGTCCGGAGCTTTCTTT.

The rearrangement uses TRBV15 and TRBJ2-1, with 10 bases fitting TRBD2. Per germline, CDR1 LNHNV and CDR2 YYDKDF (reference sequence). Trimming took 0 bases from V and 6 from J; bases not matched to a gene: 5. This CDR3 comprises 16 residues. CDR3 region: CATSRDLSGRGNEQFF. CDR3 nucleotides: TGTGCCACCAGCAGAGACTTAAGCGGGAGGGGCAATGAGCAGTTCTTC.

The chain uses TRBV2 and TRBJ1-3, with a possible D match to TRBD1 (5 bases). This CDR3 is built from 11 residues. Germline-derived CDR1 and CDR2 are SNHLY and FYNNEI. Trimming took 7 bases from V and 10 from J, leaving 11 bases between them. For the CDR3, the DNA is TGTGCCAGCATGATCAGGGATACCATATATTTT. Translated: CASMIRDTIYF.

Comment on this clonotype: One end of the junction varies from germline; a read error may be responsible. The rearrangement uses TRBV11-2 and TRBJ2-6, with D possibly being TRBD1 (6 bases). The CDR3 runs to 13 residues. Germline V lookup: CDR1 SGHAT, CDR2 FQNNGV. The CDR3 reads CASSLRGGNVLTF. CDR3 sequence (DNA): TGTGCCAGCAGCTTGAGAGGGGGCAACGTCCTGACTTTC.

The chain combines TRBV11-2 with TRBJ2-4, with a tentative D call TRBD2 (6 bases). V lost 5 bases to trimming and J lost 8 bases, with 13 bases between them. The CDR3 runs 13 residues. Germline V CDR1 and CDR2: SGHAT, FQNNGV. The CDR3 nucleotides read TGTGCCAGCAGCGCCGTGGGGGGTGACATTCAGTACTTC. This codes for CASSAVGGDIQYF.

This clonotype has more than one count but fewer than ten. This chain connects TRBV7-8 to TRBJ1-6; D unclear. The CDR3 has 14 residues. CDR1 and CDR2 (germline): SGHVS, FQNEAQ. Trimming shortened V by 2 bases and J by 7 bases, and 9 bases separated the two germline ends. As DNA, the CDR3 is TGTGCCAGCAGCTTATTGGCGGGGAATTCACCCCTCCACTTT. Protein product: CASSLLAGNSPLHF.

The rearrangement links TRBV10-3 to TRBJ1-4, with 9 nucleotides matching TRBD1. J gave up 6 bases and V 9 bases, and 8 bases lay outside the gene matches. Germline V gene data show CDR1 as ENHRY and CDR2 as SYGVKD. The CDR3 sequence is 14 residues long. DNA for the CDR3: TGTGCCATAGGAGAACAGGGGGCAGATGAAAAACTGTTTTTT. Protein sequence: CAIGEQGADEKLFF.

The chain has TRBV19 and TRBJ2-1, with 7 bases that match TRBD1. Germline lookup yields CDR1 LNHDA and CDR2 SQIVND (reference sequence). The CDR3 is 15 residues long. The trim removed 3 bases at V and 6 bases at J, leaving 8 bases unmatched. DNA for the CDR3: TGTGCCAGTAGTATCCAAGCAGGGGGTGGCAATGAGCAGTTCTTC. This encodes CASSIQAGGGNEQFF.

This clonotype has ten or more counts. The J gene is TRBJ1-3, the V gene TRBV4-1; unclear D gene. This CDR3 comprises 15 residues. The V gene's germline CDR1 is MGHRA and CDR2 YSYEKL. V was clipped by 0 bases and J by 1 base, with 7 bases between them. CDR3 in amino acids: CASSQDRGSGNTIYF. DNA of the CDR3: TGCGCCAGCAGCCAAGATCGGGGATCTGGAAACACCATATATTTT.

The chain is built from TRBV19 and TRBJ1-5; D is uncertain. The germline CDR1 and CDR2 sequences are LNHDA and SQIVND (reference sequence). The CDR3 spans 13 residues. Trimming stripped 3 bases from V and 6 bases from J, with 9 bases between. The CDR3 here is CASSIARRQPQHF. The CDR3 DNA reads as TGTGCCAGTAGTATCGCCCGGCGTCAGCCCCAGCATTTT.

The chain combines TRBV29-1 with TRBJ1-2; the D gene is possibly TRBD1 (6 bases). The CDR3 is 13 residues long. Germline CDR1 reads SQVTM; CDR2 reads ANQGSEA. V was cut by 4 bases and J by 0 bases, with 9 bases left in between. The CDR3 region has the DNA TGCAGCGTTGGGGACACCACTAACTATGGCTACACCTTC. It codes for CSVGDTTNYGYTF.

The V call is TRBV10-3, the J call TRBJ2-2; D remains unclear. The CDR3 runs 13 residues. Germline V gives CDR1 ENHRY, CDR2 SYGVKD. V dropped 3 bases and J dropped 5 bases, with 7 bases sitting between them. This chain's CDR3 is CAISDELTGELFF. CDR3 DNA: TGTGCCATCAGTGATGAGTTAACCGGGGAGCTGTTTTTT.

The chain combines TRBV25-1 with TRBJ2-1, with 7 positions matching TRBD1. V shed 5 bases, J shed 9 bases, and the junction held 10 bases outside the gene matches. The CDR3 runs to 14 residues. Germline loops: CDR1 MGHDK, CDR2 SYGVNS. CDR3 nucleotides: TGTGCCAGCAGTTACCGGGACAGTTTCAGTGAGCAGTTCTTC. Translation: CASSYRDSFSEQFF.

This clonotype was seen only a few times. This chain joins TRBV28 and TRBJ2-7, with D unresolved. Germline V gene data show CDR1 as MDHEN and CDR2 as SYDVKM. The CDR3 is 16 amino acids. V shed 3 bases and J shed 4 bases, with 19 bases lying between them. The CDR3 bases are TGTGCCAGCAGTTTTGGGCAGCTAGGGCTTGAGTACGAGCAGTACTTC. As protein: CASSFGQLGLEYEQYF.

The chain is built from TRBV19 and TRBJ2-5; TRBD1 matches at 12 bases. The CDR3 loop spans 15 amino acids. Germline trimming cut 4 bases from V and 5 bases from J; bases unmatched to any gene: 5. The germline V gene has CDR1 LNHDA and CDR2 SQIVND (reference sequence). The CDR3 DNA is TGTGCCAGTAGTACTGGGGACAGGGGGCGGGAGACCCAGTACTTC. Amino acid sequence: CASSTGDRGRETQYF.